This section outlines one TCR beta chain sequence together with its context. What it binds is unknown. This specimen comes from a study of Ad26.COV2.S vaccination and SARS-CoV-2 variants. General study findings and limits: Substantial breadth was reported for post-vaccination spike-specific CD8+ and CD4+ T cells.

Profiling relied on immunoSEQ multiplex PCR, and the TCRdb table lists in-frame clones only, not all of them. The table shows a few hundred thousand clones, with 88% occurring only once. Specified treatment: roughly 18 received Ad26.COV2.S at low or high dose, single or two shots; roughly 5 received placebo; per-sample allocation not given. Samples analyzed were those drawn on day 63 after the first vaccine or placebo injection. In Boston, an adult donor aged 18-55 years took part. This clonotype originated in a person aged 18 to 59 who received the Ad26.COV2.S COVID-19 vaccine or a placebo. The sample consisted of peripheral blood, taken in a trial of Ad26.COV2.S vaccine versus placebo.

The CDR3 DNA sequence: TGCAGCGCCATAGCGGGGGGCGACGTGGCCCAGTACTTC. It translates to CSAIAGGDVAQYF. The chain is built from TRBV29-1 and TRBJ2-5; 10 bases are a match to TRBD2. This CDR3 has 13 amino acids. The V gene's germline CDR1 is SQVTM and CDR2 ANQGSEA. The V and J ends lost 7 bases and 9 bases, in that order; junction bases with no gene match: 11.